This T cell receptor beta chain appears in the sequencing data of a study of T cell repertoires in cytomegalovirus infection. The overall study: In the study, CMV epitopes included recently identified HLA-C-restricted and well-studied HLA-B-restricted ones.

Study results and caveats: HLA-C-restricted, CMV-specific TCR beta clonotypes were dominant ex vivo. Individuals carrying CMV plus the relevant HLA were identified by cumulative frequency of public TCR beta families.

This CDR3 region has 11 residues. The germline CDR1 and CDR2 sequences are SGHNT and YYREEE (reference sequence). MiXCR, applied by TCRdb to the reads, yields one record per CDR3 protein. The sample consists of approximately 220,000 distinct CDR3 sequences, 38% of them appearing once. Concerning this clonotype: Its specificity is unknown. The junction shows a germline mismatch at one end, possibly a read error.

This material consisted of CD8+ T cells from cultured PBMCs, taken from culture after CMV antigen stimulation. The source is a human donor in good health (CMV status not recorded). Some clones in this sample may be carry-over from other donors' samples. The V call is TRBV5-4, the J call TRBJ2-7; D is uncertain. This chain's CDR3 is CASSFSDEQYF. The CDR3 coding sequence is TGTGCCAGCAGCTTCTCCGACGAGCAGTACTTC.